The 10 T cell receptor beta chains presented below share a single source sample, sequenced in a study of breast tumors, draining lymph nodes, adjacent tissues. Samples came from axillary lymph nodes draining the breast cancer. From the multiplex PCR reads, TCRdb called clonotypes with MiXCR, one entry per CDR3 protein. Of about 130,000 distinct CDR3 sequences in the sample, less than 25% were seen once. Sequenced sample: axillary lymph node tissue. The origin of the receptors is a female donor with breast cancer. Some clones in this sample may be carry-over from other donors' samples.

This clonotype was picked up many times. The V and J genes are TRBV2 and TRBJ2-7; tentatively, D is TRBD2 (6 bases). The CDR3 spans 14 residues. Germline lookup yields CDR1 SNHLY and CDR2 FYNNEI. Trimming pared 4 bases from V and 1 base from J, leaving 11 bases between. The CDR3 DNA reads as TGTGCCAGCAGTGGGGACTGGACGTCCTACGAGCAGTACTTC. Translated: CASSGDWTSYEQYF.

A note on this clonotype: A much bigger clone sits one base away, suggesting this may be a read error. This sequence joins TRBV10-1 and TRBJ2-2; 7 bases are a match to TRBD1. There are 15 residues in the CDR3. From germline, CDR1 is WNHNN and CDR2 SYGVQD (reference sequence). The CDR3 DNA reads TGCGTCAGCAGTGACCCGGGACAGCGAACCGGGGAGCTGTTTTTT. As protein: CVSSDPGQRTGELFF.

A few counts support this clonotype. This chain uses TRBV28 with TRBJ2-7; TRBD1 aligns across 7 bases. The V segment lost 3 bases and the J segment 0 bases; nucleotides outside the gene matches: 5. The CDR3 is 15 residues long. Germline V gene lookup returns CDR1 MDHEN and CDR2 SYDVKM. The CDR3 loop reads CASSFARTGSYEQYF. As DNA, the CDR3 is TGTGCCAGCAGTTTCGCCAGGACAGGCTCCTACGAGCAGTACTTC.

There are many counts of this clonotype. The rearrangement uses TRBV7-9 and TRBJ2-1; the D gene is possibly TRBD2 (5 bases). The CDR3 runs to 16 residues. V was trimmed by 3 bases and J by 6 bases, leaving 18 bases between them. Germline loops: CDR1 SEHNR, CDR2 FQNEAQ (reference sequence). The CDR3 here is CASSFRAARGFNEQFF. The CDR3 DNA is TGTGCCAGCAGCTTCCGGGCAGCTAGAGGGTTCAATGAGCAGTTCTTC.

The chain uses TRBV24-1 and TRBJ2-1, with 8 bases that match TRBD1. CDR3 length: 18 amino acids. The V segment lost 5 bases and the J segment 4 bases; nucleotides outside the gene matches: 15. Per germline, CDR1 KGHDR and CDR2 SFDVKD. This CDR3 reads CATSVDGTGWGFYNEQFF. CDR3 bases: TGTGCCACCAGTGTAGACGGGACAGGATGGGGATTTTACAATGAGCAGTTCTTC.

Notes on this clonotype: A much more abundant neighbour one base away suggests this may be a read error. The chain is built from TRBV19 and TRBJ2-5; TRBD1 aligns across 10 bases. After removal of 7 bases from V and 7 bases from J, the junction contained 6 bases not matched to a gene. The CDR3 loop spans 13 amino acids. CDR1 and CDR2 from the germline V gene are LNHDA and SQIVND (reference sequence). The CDR3: CASNRDRGGTQYF. CDR3 nucleotides: TGTGCCAGTAACCGGGACAGGGGCGGGACCCAGTACTTC.

Only a few counts were recorded for this clonotype. The chain couples TRBV5-1 to TRBJ2-5, with TRBD2 identical over 8 bases. This CDR3 has 16 amino acids. Germline V gene data show CDR1 as SGHRS and CDR2 as YFSETQ. Trimming at V came to 4 bases and at J to 4 bases, leaving 12 bases not matched to a gene. The CDR3 spells CASSPGGRVVRETQYF. DNA of the CDR3: TGCGCCAGCAGCCCGGGGGGGAGGGTTGTTCGAGAGACCCAGTACTTC.

V gene TRBV5-1 combines with J gene TRBJ1-2; tentative D call: TRBD1 (6 bases). Germline V gene data show CDR1 as SGHRS and CDR2 as YFSETQ. V lost 7 bases and J lost 4, with 17 bases in between. The CDR3 extends over 14 amino acids. The CDR3 reads CASGPGGGSYGYTF. DNA of the CDR3: TGCGCCAGCGGCCCCGGGGGGGGCAGCTATGGCTACACCTTC.

This clonotype was found many times. The rearrangement links TRBV5-6 to TRBJ1-5; D uncertain. The CDR3 runs 15 residues. Trimming stripped 1 base from V and 1 base from J, with 9 bases between. Germline-derived CDR1 and CDR2 are SGHDT and YYEEEE. The CDR3 nucleotides are TGTGCCAGCAGCTTGAGGTTGACCAGCAATCAGCCCCAGCATTTT. This encodes CASSLRLTSNQPQHF.

This clonotype came up a few times. The rearrangement links TRBV24-1 to TRBJ2-7; 8 bases are shared with TRBD2. Trimming took 3 bases from V and 7 from J; bases not matched to a gene: 10. This CDR3 spans 15 amino acids. Germline CDR1 and CDR2: KGHDR and SFDVKD. The CDR3 protein is CATSDSERGGQEQYF. The CDR3, as DNA: TGTGCCACCAGTGATAGCGAGCGCGGGGGGCAAGAGCAGTACTTC.